Each of the 19 T cell receptor beta chains below was sequenced from the same sample in a study of regulatory T cells in long-lasting Graves disease. Sample time point: newly diagnosed GD, antithyroid drugs for less than 3 months. RNA from PBMCs was the source of the TCR library. Arm-PCR of CDR3 regions with iRepertoire HTBI primers generated TCR beta libraries. Using its own MiXCR run on the multiplex PCR reads, TCRdb lists one record per CDR3 protein. The sample consists of roughly 380,000 distinct CDR3 sequences, 16% of them appearing once. This same sample was also part of a study on T cells in Graves' hyperthyroidism and ophthalmopathy.

The sample was peripheral blood mononuclear cells (PBMCs), taken at new diagnosis, from a patient treated with antithyroid drugs. All receptors come from a middle-aged man with Graves disease.

This clonotype appeared many times. The chain carries TRBV3-1 and TRBJ1-4; 7 nucleotides match TRBD1. The CDR3 consists of 17 residues. V shed 1 base, J shed 3 bases, and the junction held 8 bases outside the gene matches. Looked up from germline, CDR1 is LGHDT and CDR2 is YNNKEL (reference sequence). The CDR3 DNA follows: TGTGCCAGCAGCCAAGCTATTGGGGACAGCGCTAATGAAAAACTGTTTTTT. It yields the protein CASSQAIGDSANEKLFF.

This clonotype was detected only once. Just one base apart from a much larger clone, this may be a read error. V and J are TRBV5-1 and TRBJ2-5; no reliable D call. CDR1 is SGHRS, CDR2 YFSETQ, per germline. This CDR3 is built from 14 residues. Written as DNA, the CDR3 is TGCGCCAGCAGCTTGCTGAGTGAGCAAGGGACCCAGTACTTC. Translated: CASSLLSEQGTQYF.

This clonotype has at least ten counts. The chain couples TRBV6-1 to TRBJ2-7; 8 nucleotides match TRBD2. The CDR3 has 15 residues. Per germline, CDR1 MNHNS and CDR2 SASEGT. The V and J ends lost 5 bases and 6 bases, in that order; junction bases with no gene match: 12. This chain's CDR3 is CASSPWRGAKGEQYF. The DNA for the CDR3 is TGTGCCAGCAGTCCCTGGCGGGGGGCTAAAGGCGAGCAGTACTTC.

Ten or more counts support this clonotype. V and J are TRBV6-2 or TRBV6-3 and TRBJ1-5, with TRBD1 as a possible D gene (5 bases). The CDR3 totals 15 residues. V lost 0 bases, J lost 5 bases, and 11 bases lay in between. The germline gives CDR1 MNHEY, CDR2 SVGEGT. CDR3 sequence: CASSYSPGKYQPQHF. The CDR3 region has the DNA TGTGCCAGCAGTTACTCCCCAGGGAAGTATCAGCCCCAGCATTTT.

V and J are TRBV19 and TRBJ2-1, with 9 bases that match TRBD1. This CDR3 region has 18 residues. The J segment lost 7 bases and the V segment lost 6 bases, leaving 19 bases of the junction unmatched. Germline CDR1 is LNHDA and CDR2 is SQIVND (reference sequence). CDR3 protein: CASRDRGSVGLGENEQFF. The CDR3 region has the DNA TGTGCCAGTAGGGACAGGGGTAGCGTCGGACTGGGGGAAAATGAGCAGTTCTTC.

This rearrangement joins TRBV6-2 or TRBV6-3 to TRBJ1-5, with D perhaps TRBD1 (5 bases). V was cut by 6 bases and J by 6 bases, with 12 bases left in between. There are 13 residues in the CDR3. The germline CDR1 and CDR2 sequences are MNHEY and SVGEGT. The CDR3 DNA follows: TGTGCCAGCAGGCCAGGGTTCGGTCAGCCCCAGCATTTT. Protein: CASRPGFGQPQHF.

This clonotype came up many times. The V call is TRBV6-1, the J call TRBJ2-1; TRBD1 aligns across 10 bases. CDR1 MNHNS and CDR2 SASEGT come from the germline V gene. The CDR3 length is 19 residues. Trimming at V came to 6 bases and at J to 4 bases, leaving 18 bases not matched to a gene. CDR3 residues: CASRMAPGLWGQGYNEQFF. In DNA form, the CDR3 reads TGTGCCAGCAGGATGGCCCCCGGCTTGTGGGGACAGGGGTACAATGAGCAGTTCTTC.

The chain links TRBV2 to TRBJ1-5; TRBD1 agrees at 9 bases. The ends lost 3 bases at V and 5 bases at J; junction bases unmatched: 5. CDR1 and CDR2 (germline): SNHLY, FYNNEI. CDR3 length equals 15 residues. The CDR3, as DNA: TGTGCCAGCAGTGAGGGGACAGGGTACGATCAGCCCCAGCATTTT. Amino acid sequence: CASSEGTGYDQPQHF.

This clonotype was counted a few times. This chain uses TRBV5-4 with TRBJ2-3; D possibly corresponds to TRBD2 (6 bases). The CDR3 runs to 14 residues. Trimming took 4 bases from V and 1 from J, leaving 10 bases between them. Germline values: CDR1 SGHNT, CDR2 YYREEE (reference sequence). The CDR3: CASSRLVGTDTQYF. The CDR3 DNA sequence: TGTGCCAGCAGCCGACTAGTCGGCACAGATACGCAGTATTTT.

This clonotype was observed a few times. V and J are TRBV5-4 and TRBJ1-5; no clear D gene. The germline gives CDR1 SGHNT, CDR2 YYREEE (reference sequence). Trimming took off 2 bases at V and 3 bases at J, with 6 bases between the two ends. The CDR3 is 13 residues long. This chain's CDR3 is CASSFDINQPQHF. The CDR3 DNA follows: TGTGCCAGCAGCTTTGACATCAATCAGCCCCAGCATTTT.

This clonotype was picked up a small number of times. The chain combines TRBV9 with TRBJ2-3, with 8 bases that match TRBD2. Looked up from germline, CDR1 is SGDLS and CDR2 is YYNGEE. The CDR3 loop spans 13 amino acids. Germline trimming cut 5 bases from V and 6 bases from J; bases unmatched to any gene: 5. The CDR3 sequence: CASSFGGGDTQYF. The CDR3 bases are TGTGCCAGCAGTTTTGGCGGGGGGGATACGCAGTATTTT. The variable domain in full, completed from reference TRBV9 and TRBJ2-3, reads DSGVTQTPKHLITATGQRVTLRCSPRSGDLSVYWYQQSLDQGLQFLIQYYNGEERAKGNILERFSAQQFPDLHSELNLSSLELGDSALYFCASSFGGGDTQYFGPGTRLTVL.

With respect to this clonotype: A much larger clone differs from this one at a single base, so this may be a read error. This chain links TRBV2 with TRBJ1-6; TRBD1 matches at 9 bases. The CDR3 extends over 15 amino acids. CDR1 is SNHLY and CDR2 is FYNNEI in the germline V gene. The J segment lost 7 bases and the V segment lost 10 bases, leaving 11 bases of the junction unmatched. The CDR3 protein is CATPGGTGRNSPLHF. CDR3 in DNA: TGTGCCACCCCGGGTGGGACAGGGAGAAATTCACCCCTCCACTTT. The full variable domain, its missing parts supplied by reference TRBV2 and TRBJ1-6, is EPEVTQTPSHQVTQMGQEVILRCVPISNHLYFYWYRQILGQKVEFLVSFYNNEISEKSEIFDDQFSVERPDGSNFTLKIRSTKLEDSAMYFCATPGGTGRNSPLHFGNGTRLTVT.

This clonotype came up many times. The CDR3 bases are TGTGCCAGCAGCCTACGACCCTTCCAGGCGGTATCCACAGATACGCAGTATTTT. This gives the protein CASSLRPFQAVSTDTQYF. The chain combines TRBV27 with TRBJ2-3; no firm D call. The CDR3 runs 18 residues. Between the trimmed V and J ends, which lost 6 bases and 2 bases, there was a span of 24 bases. CDR1 MNHEY and CDR2 SMNVEV come from the germline V gene (reference sequence).

V gene TRBV5-1 combines with J gene TRBJ1-3; tentative D call: TRBD1 (5 bases). The CDR3 spans 17 residues. Germline CDR1 is SGHRS and CDR2 is YFSETQ. The V gene lost 4 bases and the J gene lost 0 bases, with 17 bases spanning the gap. The CDR3 here is CASSVSGPRYSGNTIYF. In nucleotides, the CDR3 is TGCGCCAGCAGCGTTTCGGGGCCGCGGTACTCTGGAAACACCATATATTTT.

This clonotype was found many times. The chain combines TRBV7-2 with TRBJ1-5, with D unresolved. CDR1 is SGHTA and CDR2 is FQGNSA in the germline V gene. V lost 1 base and J lost 0, with 10 bases in between. CDR3 length: 16 amino acids. The CDR3 DNA is TGTGCCAGCAGCTTAGGGCTGCGGGATAGCAATCAGCCCCAGCATTTT. Its translation: CASSLGLRDSNQPQHF.

This clonotype has a handful of counts. The chain is built from TRBV11-2 and TRBJ2-1; the D is unclear. The CDR3 contains 13 residues. Per the germline V gene, CDR1 is SGHAT and CDR2 is FQNNGV. Trimming stripped 4 bases from V and 3 bases from J, with 7 bases between. CDR3 nucleotides: TGTGCCAGCAGCTGGAGCTTCTACAATGAGCAGTTCTTC. Translated, it gives CASSWSFYNEQFF.

This chain links TRBV5-8 with TRBJ2-7; D uncertain. The CDR3 loop spans 12 amino acids. In germline, CDR1 is SGHTS, CDR2 YDEGEE. V lost 7 bases to trimming and J lost 1 base, with 9 bases between them. The CDR3 sequence is CASAPDSYEQYF. The CDR3 DNA is TGTGCCAGCGCCCCCGATTCCTACGAGCAGTACTTC.

This clonotype was recorded once. The chain links TRBV10-3 to TRBJ2-7; 7 bases align to TRBD1. The germline gives CDR1 ENHRY, CDR2 SYGVKD. Trimming at V came to 4 bases and at J to 7 bases, leaving 7 bases not matched to a gene. This CDR3 comprises 13 residues. This CDR3 is CAISATGVWEQYF. The DNA for the CDR3 is TGTGCCATCAGTGCAACAGGGGTCTGGGAGCAGTACTTC.

This clonotype has more than one count but fewer than ten. The rearrangement joins TRBV9 to TRBJ1-4; perhaps TRBD1 as D (6 bases). In germline, CDR1 is SGDLS, CDR2 YYNGEE. Deletions cut 0 bases from V and 8 bases from J, with 17 bases between. This CDR3 is 16 amino acids long. The CDR3 bases are TGTGCCAGCAGCGTAGGATCCCGCAGGGGAGAAGAAAAACTGTTTTTT. Translated: CASSVGSRRGEEKLFF.